The 29 T cell receptor beta chains below come from one sample, sequenced in a study of blood T cell repertoires in COVID-19 (dated by TCRdb to the early 2020s). The library was prepared using the immunoSEQ multiplex PCR assay. TCRdb took over this immuneACCESS table, retaining in-frame rearrangements with V and J assigned. Such tables are incomplete; in checked studies, under half of the missing clones stem from an unresolved V gene, and the remainder is unexplained. This sample has 93,000 or so clones in its table, and 84% of those were observed once. In total, the top ten clones hold 12% of the sample. The sample consisted of peripheral blood. These receptors came from a human donor in a cohort sampled during active COVID-19.

This clone showed up just once. The chain combines TRBV9 with TRBJ2-7; D may be TRBD1 (6 bases). The germline gives CDR1 SGDLS, CDR2 YYNGEE. V gave up 4 bases and J gave up 3 bases, with 20 bases separating them. This CDR3 contains 16 residues. The CDR3 reads CASSTPTGTLNYEQYF. In DNA, the CDR3 is TGTGCCAGCAGCACCCCAACAGGGACCCTCAACTACGAGCAGTACTTC.

The rearrangement uses TRBV29-1 and TRBJ2-3; TRBD1 aligns across 7 bases. The CDR3 spans 12 residues. Germline assignment: CDR1 SQVTM and CDR2 ANQGSEA. V lost 6 bases, J lost 1 base, and 1 base stayed unmatched. CDR3 residues: CSVTGGTDTQYF. In DNA, the CDR3 is TGCAGCGTCACAGGGGGCACAGATACGCAGTATTTT.

This chain links TRBV3-1 (or the pseudogene TRBV3-2) with TRBJ2-5, with 10 bases lining up with TRBD2. This CDR3 comprises 16 residues. Germline CDR1 LGHDT, CDR2 YNNKEL (reference sequence). J lost 4 bases, V lost 1 base, and 6 bases had no gene match. The CDR3 loop reads CASSQVPAGGLETQYF. The DNA for the CDR3 is TGTGCCAGCAGCCAAGTTCCAGCGGGGGGGCTAGAGACCCAGTACTTC.

The chain employs TRBV5-1 and TRBJ1-1, with D perhaps TRBD1 (6 bases). The CDR3 length is 15 residues. V lost 1 base to trimming and J lost 0 bases, with 10 bases between them. Germline values: CDR1 SGHRS, CDR2 YFSETQ. CDR3 sequence (DNA): TGCGCCAGCAGCTTGTCAGGGACACTGAACACTGAAGCTTTCTTT. Translating it yields CASSLSGTLNTEAFF.

This clone was counted between two and nine times. The chain combines TRBV7-9 with TRBJ1-1; D ambiguous. V was pared by 2 bases and J by 11 bases, with 6 bases between. In germline, CDR1 is SEHNR, CDR2 FQNEAQ (reference sequence). This CDR3 is built from 10 residues. The CDR3 spells CASSLFLAFF. CDR3 nucleotide sequence: TGTGCCAGCAGCTTATTCCTGGCTTTCTTT.

The chain uses TRBV9 and TRBJ1-4; D might be TRBD1 (5 bases). This CDR3 region has 15 residues. V was pared by 4 bases and J by 4 bases, with 14 bases between. In germline, CDR1 is SGDLS, CDR2 YYNGEE. The CDR3 loop is CASSKRPTDNEKLFF. CDR3 nucleotide sequence: TGTGCCAGCAGCAAACGACCGACAGATAATGAAAAACTGTTTTTT.

The chain links TRBV19 to TRBJ2-1; 7 nucleotides align to TRBD2. Looked up from germline, CDR1 is LNHDA and CDR2 is SQIVND (reference sequence). This CDR3 has 14 residues. J was trimmed by 10 bases and V by 7 bases; bases with no gene match: 13. This chain's CDR3 is CASTASGLRVEQFF. CDR3 nucleotide sequence: TGTGCCAGTACAGCTAGCGGCCTTCGGGTAGAGCAGTTCTTC. Using reference TRBV19 and TRBJ2-1 for the parts outside the CDR3, the full variable domain is DGGITQSPKYLFRKEGQNVTLSCEQNLNHDAMYWYRQDPGQGLRLIYYSQIVNDFQKGDIAEGYSVSREKKESFPLTVTSAQKNPTAFYLCASTASGLRVEQFFGPGTRLTVL.

J is TRBJ1-4 and V is TRBV3-1 (or the pseudogene TRBV3-2); TRBD1 matches 7 bases. V lost 4 bases and J lost 6; bases outside the gene matches: 8. Germline assignment: CDR1 LGHDT and CDR2 YNNKEL (reference sequence). The CDR3 extends over 15 amino acids. In DNA, the CDR3 is TGTGCCAGCAGCCGAGACAGGGTCCTGGATGAAAAACTGTTTTTT. It codes for CASSRDRVLDEKLFF.

The genes are TRBV3-1 (or the pseudogene TRBV3-2) and TRBJ2-2; 10 nucleotides line up with TRBD2. The CDR3 is 15 residues long. Germline CDR1 is LGHDT and CDR2 is YNNKEL (reference sequence). The junction had 6 bases not matched to a gene; V was cut back by 5 bases and J by 6 bases. The CDR3 here is CASSKHLAGAGELFF. The CDR3 DNA reads as TGTGCCAGCAGCAAGCATCTAGCGGGGGCCGGGGAGCTGTTTTTT.

The J gene is TRBJ1-4, the V gene TRBV7-9; 9 bases fit TRBD1. From germline, CDR1 is SEHNR and CDR2 FQNEAQ (reference sequence). V shed 5 bases, J shed 6 bases, and the junction held 10 bases outside the gene matches. The CDR3 spans 16 residues. The CDR3 loop reads CASSLFLDRGYEKLFF. CDR3 in DNA: TGTGCCAGCAGCCTGTTTCTTGACAGGGGGTATGAAAAACTGTTTTTT.

DNA of the CDR3: TGTGCCAGCAGCTTTTTAACAGGCTTTGGAGGCTACACCTTC. It translates to CASSFLTGFGGYTF. The genes are TRBV5-4 and TRBJ1-2, with D possibly TRBD1 on 5 matching bases. Germline V gene lookup returns CDR1 SGHNT and CDR2 YYREEE (reference sequence). V was cut by 2 bases and J by 8 bases, with 16 bases left in between. CDR3 length: 14 amino acids. The full variable domain, completed using reference TRBV5-4 and TRBJ1-2, is ETGVTQSPTHLIKTRGQQVTLRCSSQSGHNTVSWYQQALGQGPQFIFQYYREEENGRGNFPPRFSGLQFPNYSSELNVNALELDDSALYLCASSFLTGFGGYTFGSGTRLTVV.

The V call is TRBV28, the J call TRBJ1-4; 8 bases line up with TRBD1. Germline V gene sequence: CDR1 MDHEN, CDR2 SYDVKM. Trimming cost V 6 bases and J 5 bases; bases outside gene matches: 11. There are 16 residues in the CDR3. CDR3 loop: CASRGDRGSLNEKLFF. The DNA of the CDR3 is TGTGCCAGCAGGGGCGACAGGGGATCCCTCAATGAAAAACTGTTTTTT.

The CDR3 is CASSFSLAGGSEQYF. In DNA form, the CDR3 reads TGTGCCAGCAGCTTTTCACTAGCGGGGGGATCCGAGCAGTACTTC. The rearrangement uses TRBV7-2 and TRBJ2-7; 12 bases fit TRBD2. V dropped 3 bases and J dropped 6; count of bases not matched to a gene: 6. The V gene's germline CDR1 is SGHTA and CDR2 FQGNSA. The CDR3 has 15 amino acids.

This clone was observed a handful of times. The chain recombines TRBV5-1 with TRBJ1-3, with 8 bases fitting TRBD1. Germline CDR1 reads SGHRS; CDR2 reads YFSETQ. The CDR3 sequence is 14 residues long. With V trimmed by 4 bases and J by 3 bases, 3 bases remained unmatched. CDR3 amino acids: CASSPDRGGNTIYF. As DNA, the CDR3 is TGCGCCAGCAGCCCAGACAGGGGTGGAAACACCATATATTTT.

The gene calls are TRBV9 and TRBJ1-1; 9 bases map to TRBD1. The J segment lost 3 bases and the V segment lost 0 bases, leaving 3 bases of the junction unmatched. CDR3 length: 15 residues. Germline loops: CDR1 SGDLS, CDR2 YYNGEE. CDR3 region: CASSVEGQGYTEAFF. In nucleotides, the CDR3 is TGTGCCAGCAGCGTAGAGGGACAGGGCTACACTGAAGCTTTCTTT. The full variable domain, completed using reference TRBV9 and TRBJ1-1, is DSGVTQTPKHLITATGQRVTLRCSPRSGDLSVYWYQQSLDQGLQFLIQYYNGEERAKGNILERFSAQQFPDLHSELNLSSLELGDSALYFCASSVEGQGYTEAFFGQGTRLTVV.

The rearrangement links TRBV19 to TRBJ2-7; 12 positions agree with TRBD1. V was pared by 0 bases and J by 4 bases, with 10 bases of the junction left unmatched. Germline CDR1 is LNHDA and CDR2 is SQIVND (reference sequence). The CDR3 loop spans 18 amino acids. This CDR3 reads CASSIDFPGTGGSYEQYF. The DNA for the CDR3 is TGTGCCAGTAGTATAGATTTCCCCGGGACAGGGGGCTCTTACGAGCAGTACTTC.

The chain has TRBV5-8 and TRBJ1-2, with 7 bases identical to TRBD1. The J segment lost 7 bases and the V segment lost 4 bases, leaving 13 bases of the junction unmatched. Germline CDR1 is SGHTS and CDR2 is YDEGEE. This CDR3 has 15 residues. The CDR3 sequence: CASSTWTGFNSGYTF. The CDR3 DNA sequence: TGTGCCAGCAGCACCTGGACAGGTTTTAATAGTGGCTACACCTTC.

The chain links TRBV4-2 to TRBJ1-4; perhaps TRBD1 as D (6 bases). The V and J ends lost 2 bases and 3 bases respectively, with 13 bases between them. Germline V gene data show CDR1 as LGHNA and CDR2 as YNFKEQ. CDR3 length: 16 residues. This chain's CDR3 is CASSQREGHPNEKLFF. As DNA, the CDR3 is TGTGCCAGCAGCCAAAGGGAGGGACACCCTAATGAAAAACTGTTTTTT.

The rearrangement links TRBV29-1 to TRBJ2-7; possible D gene TRBD2, 6 bases. V dropped 2 bases and J dropped 4 bases, with 9 bases sitting between them. The germline V gene encodes CDR1 SQVTM and CDR2 ANQGSEA. The CDR3 spans 12 residues. CDR3 sequence reads: CSVETGVYEQYF. The CDR3 DNA sequence: TGCAGCGTTGAAACGGGGGTTTACGAGCAGTACTTC.

This sequence joins TRBV19 and TRBJ1-4; 12 nucleotides line up with TRBD1. V gave up 5 bases and J gave up 8 bases; unmatched junction bases: 9. There are 16 residues in the CDR3. From germline, CDR1 is LNHDA and CDR2 SQIVND (reference sequence). The CDR3 bases are TGTGCCAGTAGTCCGTCCGGGACAGGGGGCGGCGAAAAACTGTTTTTT. Encoded protein: CASSPSGTGGGEKLFF.

The gene calls are TRBV7-9 and TRBJ2-1, with D unclear. In germline, CDR1 is SEHNR, CDR2 FQNEAQ (reference sequence). V dropped 5 bases and J dropped 0 bases, with 11 bases sitting between them. CDR3 size: 15 residues. The CDR3 reads CASSPTPSSYNEQFF. DNA of the CDR3: TGTGCCAGCAGCCCGACTCCTAGCTCCTACAATGAGCAGTTCTTC.

This clone appeared a single time. The V and J genes are TRBV7-2 and TRBJ1-6; no reliable D call. Trimming took 5 bases from V and 8 from J, leaving 16 bases between them. Per the germline V gene, CDR1 is SGHTA and CDR2 is FQGNSA. CDR3 size: 15 residues. The CDR3 DNA follows: TGTGCCAGCAGCGTCCATCGGGTCGTGGATTCACCCCTCCACTTT. Translating gives CASSVHRVVDSPLHF.

The J gene is TRBJ1-1, the V gene TRBV23-1; D not certain. TRBV23-1 belongs to the ORF category, with a function that is uncertain. V was cut by 0 bases and J by 0 bases, with 17 bases left in between. This CDR3 has 18 amino acids. CDR3 sequence reads: CASSQSGNNRYMNTEAFF. DNA of the CDR3: TGCGCCAGCAGTCAATCGGGCAATAACCGCTACATGAACACTGAAGCTTTCTTT.

CDR3 residues: CASSVKGDTEAFF. DNA of the CDR3: TGTGCCAGTAGTGTTAAAGGGGACACTGAAGCTTTCTTT. The chain combines TRBV19 with TRBJ1-1, with D perhaps TRBD1 (5 bases). The V and J ends lost 5 bases and 3 bases respectively, with 10 bases between them. The CDR3 extends over 13 amino acids. Germline CDR1 and CDR2: LNHDA and SQIVND (reference sequence).

This clone has only a few counts. The chain joins TRBV24-1 to TRBJ1-5; possible D gene TRBD1, 5 bases. The CDR3 is made up of 13 amino acids. Germline values: CDR1 KGHDR, CDR2 SFDVKD. Trimming cost V 7 bases and J 0 bases, with 6 bases left between them. CDR3 DNA: TGTGCCACCAGCGGGGGTAGCAATCAGCCCCAGCATTTT. It is translated as CATSGGSNQPQHF.

This rearrangement joins TRBV18 to TRBJ2-7; D unresolved. The germline CDR1 and CDR2 sequences are KGHSH and LQKENI. Trimming took 2 bases from V and 6 from J, leaving 5 bases between them. This CDR3 has 11 residues. The CDR3, as DNA: TGTGCCAGCTCACCAGGCCTCGAGCAGTACTTC. It yields the protein CASSPGLEQYF.

The chain employs TRBV7-9 and TRBJ2-1, with 8 bases identical to TRBD2. CDR3 length equals 15 residues. The germline V gene has CDR1 SEHNR and CDR2 FQNEAQ (reference sequence). J was trimmed by 5 bases and V by 5 bases; bases with no gene match: 8. Here the CDR3 DNA reads TGTGCCAGCAGCCCTATAACCGGGGGGGACAATGAGCAGTTCTTC. Protein product: CASSPITGGDNEQFF.

The CDR3 protein is CASQQGGGGYTF. In nucleotides, the CDR3 is TGTGCCAGCCAACAGGGTGGGGGTGGCTACACCTTC. The rearrangement joins TRBV19 to TRBJ1-2, with D tentatively TRBD1 (6 bases). Germline V CDR1 and CDR2: LNHDA, SQIVND (reference sequence). The length of the CDR3 is 12 residues. V lost 9 bases to trimming and J lost 7 bases, with 15 bases between them.

The V gene is TRBV7-9, the J gene TRBJ1-1; the D is unclear. V lost 5 bases and J lost 6, with 13 bases in between. The CDR3 has 13 residues. Germline-derived CDR1 and CDR2 are SEHNR and FQNEAQ (reference sequence). CDR3 sequence: CASSHESWSEAFF. CDR3 sequence (DNA): TGTGCCAGCAGCCATGAGTCATGGTCTGAAGCTTTCTTT.